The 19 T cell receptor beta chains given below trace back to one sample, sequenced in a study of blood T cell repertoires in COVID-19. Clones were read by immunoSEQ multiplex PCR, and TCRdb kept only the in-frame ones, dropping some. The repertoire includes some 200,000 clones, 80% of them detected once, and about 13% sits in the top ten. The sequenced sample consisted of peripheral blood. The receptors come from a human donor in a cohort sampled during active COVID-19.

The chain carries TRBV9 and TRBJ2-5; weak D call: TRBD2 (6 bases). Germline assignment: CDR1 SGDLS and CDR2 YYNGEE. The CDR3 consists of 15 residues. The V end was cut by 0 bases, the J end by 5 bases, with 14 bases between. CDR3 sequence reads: CASSVESGERETQYF. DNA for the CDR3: TGTGCCAGCAGCGTAGAATCGGGAGAGAGGGAGACCCAGTACTTC.

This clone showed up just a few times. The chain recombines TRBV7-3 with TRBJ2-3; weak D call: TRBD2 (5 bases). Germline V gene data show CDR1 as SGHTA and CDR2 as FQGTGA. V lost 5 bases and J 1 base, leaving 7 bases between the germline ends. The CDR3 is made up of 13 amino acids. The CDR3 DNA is TGTGCCAGCAGCGAGAGGGGCACAGATACGCAGTATTTT. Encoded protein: CASSERGTDTQYF.

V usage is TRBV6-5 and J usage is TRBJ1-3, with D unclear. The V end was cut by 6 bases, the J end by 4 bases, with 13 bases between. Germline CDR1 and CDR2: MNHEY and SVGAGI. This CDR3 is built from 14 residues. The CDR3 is CASRATKTGNTIYF. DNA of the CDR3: TGTGCCAGCAGGGCAACAAAAACCGGAAACACCATATATTTT.

The CDR3 loop is CATSDPGTGGTDTQYF. As DNA, the CDR3 is TGTGCCACCAGTGACCCCGGGACAGGGGGCACAGATACGCAGTATTTT. The V and J genes are TRBV24-1 and TRBJ2-3; 10 bases match TRBD1. V lost 4 bases to trimming and J lost 1 base; unmatched junction nucleotides: 4. CDR3 length equals 16 residues. Per germline, CDR1 KGHDR and CDR2 SFDVKD.

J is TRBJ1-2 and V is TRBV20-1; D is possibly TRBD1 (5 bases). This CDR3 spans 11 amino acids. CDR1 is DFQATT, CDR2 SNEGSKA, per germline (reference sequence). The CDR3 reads CSLGRGYGYTF. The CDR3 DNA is TGCTCCCTCGGGAGGGGCTATGGCTACACCTTC.

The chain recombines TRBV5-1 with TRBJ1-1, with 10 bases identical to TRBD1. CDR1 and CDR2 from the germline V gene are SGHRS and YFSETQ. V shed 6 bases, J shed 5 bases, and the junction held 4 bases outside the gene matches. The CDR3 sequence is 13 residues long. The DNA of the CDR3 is TGCGCCAGCATACGACAGGGGGCAACTGAAGCTTTCTTT. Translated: CASIRQGATEAFF.

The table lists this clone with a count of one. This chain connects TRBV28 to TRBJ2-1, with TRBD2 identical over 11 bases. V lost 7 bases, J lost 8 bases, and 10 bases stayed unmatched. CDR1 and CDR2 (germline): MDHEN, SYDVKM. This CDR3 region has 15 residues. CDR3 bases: TGTGCCAGCAAAATAGCGGGGGGGGTTGCCGATGAGCAGTTCTTC. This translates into CASKIAGGVADEQFF.

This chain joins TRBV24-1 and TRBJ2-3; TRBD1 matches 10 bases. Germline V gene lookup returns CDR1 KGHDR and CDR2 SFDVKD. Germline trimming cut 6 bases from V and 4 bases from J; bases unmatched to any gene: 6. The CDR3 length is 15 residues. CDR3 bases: TGTGCCACCAGTCCCCCGGGACAGGGGTCAGATACGCAGTATTTT. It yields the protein CATSPPGQGSDTQYF.

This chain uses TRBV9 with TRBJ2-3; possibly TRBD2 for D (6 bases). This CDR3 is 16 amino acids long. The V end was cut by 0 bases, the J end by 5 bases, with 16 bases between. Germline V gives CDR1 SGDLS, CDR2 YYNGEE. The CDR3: CASSVVSGVVGDTQYF. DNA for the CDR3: TGTGCCAGCAGCGTAGTTTCGGGGGTGGTCGGAGATACGCAGTATTTT.

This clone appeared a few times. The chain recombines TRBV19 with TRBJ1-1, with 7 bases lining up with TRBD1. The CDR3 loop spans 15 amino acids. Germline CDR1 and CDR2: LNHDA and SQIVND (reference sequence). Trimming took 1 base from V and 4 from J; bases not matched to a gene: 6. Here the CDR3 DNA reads TGTGCCAGTAGTATAGGGAGGGGGCGAAGCACTGAAGCTTTCTTT. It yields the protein CASSIGRGRSTEAFF.

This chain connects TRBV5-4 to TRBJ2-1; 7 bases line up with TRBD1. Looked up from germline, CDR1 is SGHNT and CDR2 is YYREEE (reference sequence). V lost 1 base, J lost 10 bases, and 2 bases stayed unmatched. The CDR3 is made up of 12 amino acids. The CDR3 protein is CASSLMGQEQFF. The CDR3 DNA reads TGTGCCAGCAGCTTGATGGGACAGGAGCAGTTCTTC.

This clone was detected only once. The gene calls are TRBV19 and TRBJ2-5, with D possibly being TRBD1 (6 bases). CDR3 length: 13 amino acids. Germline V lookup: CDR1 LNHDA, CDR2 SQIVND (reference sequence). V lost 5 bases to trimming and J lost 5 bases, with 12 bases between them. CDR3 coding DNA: TGTGCCAGTAGTGATACAGGGTCGGAGACCCAGTACTTC. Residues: CASSDTGSETQYF.

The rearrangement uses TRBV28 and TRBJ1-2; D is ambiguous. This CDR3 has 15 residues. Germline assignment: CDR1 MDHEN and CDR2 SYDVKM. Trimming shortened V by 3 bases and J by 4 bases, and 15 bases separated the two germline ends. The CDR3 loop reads CASSFNAKDSYGYTF. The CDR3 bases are TGTGCCAGCAGTTTCAACGCAAAGGACTCCTATGGCTACACCTTC.

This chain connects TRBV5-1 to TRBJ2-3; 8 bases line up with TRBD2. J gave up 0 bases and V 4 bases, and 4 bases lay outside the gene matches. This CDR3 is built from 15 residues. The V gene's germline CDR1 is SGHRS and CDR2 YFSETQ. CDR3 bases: TGCGCCAGCAGCCCACGGACTAGCAGCACAGATACGCAGTATTTT. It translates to CASSPRTSSTDTQYF. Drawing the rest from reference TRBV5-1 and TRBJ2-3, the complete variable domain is KAGVTQTPRYLIKTRGQQVTLSCSPISGHRSVSWYQQTPGQGLQFLFEYFSETQRNKGNFPGRFSGRQFSNSRSEMNVSTLELGDSALYLCASSPRTSSTDTQYFGPGTRLTVL.

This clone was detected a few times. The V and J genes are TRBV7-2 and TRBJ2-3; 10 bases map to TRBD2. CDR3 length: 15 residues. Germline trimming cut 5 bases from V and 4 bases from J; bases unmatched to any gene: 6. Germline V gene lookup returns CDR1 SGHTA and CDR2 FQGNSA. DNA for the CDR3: TGTGCCAGCAGCCGTCCCGGGACTAGCGCAGATACGCAGTATTTT. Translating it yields CASSRPGTSADTQYF. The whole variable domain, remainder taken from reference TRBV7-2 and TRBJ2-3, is GAGVSQSPSNKVTEKGKDVELRCDPISGHTALYWYRQSLGQGLEFLIYFQGNSAPDKSGLPSDRFSAERTGGSVSTLTIQRTQQEDSAVYLCASSRPGTSADTQYFGPGTRLTVL.

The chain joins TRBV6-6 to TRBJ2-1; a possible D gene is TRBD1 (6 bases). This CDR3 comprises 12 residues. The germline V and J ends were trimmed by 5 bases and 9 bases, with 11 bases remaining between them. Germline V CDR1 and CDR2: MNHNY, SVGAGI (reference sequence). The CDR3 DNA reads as TGTGCCAGCAGTGCACAGGGTCTTGAGCAGTTCTTC. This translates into CASSAQGLEQFF.

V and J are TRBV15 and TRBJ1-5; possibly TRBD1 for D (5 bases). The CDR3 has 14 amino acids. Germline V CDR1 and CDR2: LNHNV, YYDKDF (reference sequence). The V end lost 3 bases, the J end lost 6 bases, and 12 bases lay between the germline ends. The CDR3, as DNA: TGTGCCACCAGCAGGGTCGGGGGTATTCAGCCCCAGCATTTT. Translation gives CATSRVGGIQPQHF.

The CDR3 region is CASSSTAGGALHF. The CDR3 bases are TGTGCCAGCAGCAGCACAGCGGGGGGGGCCCTCCACTTT. This chain connects TRBV7-2 to TRBJ1-6; D is perhaps TRBD1 (5 bases). Trimming removed 5 bases from V and 14 bases from J, with 16 bases in between. The germline CDR1 and CDR2 sequences are SGHTA and FQGNSA. This CDR3 is built from 13 residues.

CDR3 residues: CSVEGSLRTSGTLDTQYF. CDR3 coding DNA: TGCAGCGTTGAAGGCTCCTTGCGGACTAGCGGGACTTTAGATACGCAGTATTTT. The chain combines TRBV29-1 with TRBJ2-3; 12 positions agree with TRBD2. Germline loops: CDR1 SQVTM, CDR2 ANQGSEA. The CDR3 has 18 residues. Unmatched junction bases numbered 13, after V lost 1 base and J lost 5 bases.